This T cell receptor beta chain was sequenced during a study of metastatic and nonmetastatic thyroid tumors. Study as a whole: The comparison covered peripheral blood and tumor or nodule tissue in malignant and benign thyroid patients.

Thyroid surgery took place with no prior treatment in any patient. Study results and limitations: A significant increase in TCR beta diversity was reportedly seen in malignant thyroid tumors relative to benign nodules, in blood and tumor.

This clone has ten or more counts. Its antigen is as yet unknown. As processed by the authors: The study took CDR3 differences across clinicopathological groups and made a distant-metastasis classifier for papillary thyroid cancer from them. TCRdb reanalyzed the PCR reads via MiXCR. The V and J calls reflect TCRdb's pipeline rather than the authors' work. This table has approximately 24,000 clones, 14% to 15% appearing once. The CDR3 spans 15 residues. The germline CDR1 and CDR2 sequences are MRHNA and SNTAGT. V was clipped by 5 bases and J by 3 bases; unmatched bases: 8. The chain has TRBV6-4 and TRBJ2-3, with 7 bases identical to TRBD2. Sequences were obtained from blood. This TCR derives from a female donor with papillary thyroid cancer or a benign thyroid nodule (not recorded which). Some clones in this sample may be carry-over from other donors' samples. The CDR3 here is CASSSPGGGTDTQYF. The CDR3 DNA is TGTGCCAGCAGTTCGCCGGGAGGAGGGACAGATACGCAGTATTTT.